This is a list of T cell receptor beta chains from one sample in a study of identical twins. TCRdb reanalysed the 5' RACE reads using MiXCR and keeps one entry per CDR3 protein. The data show about 720,000 distinct CDR3 sequences, with over 15% seen just once and about an eighth held by the top ten. These records were also assigned to another study, of T cells expressing NK-cell markers.

Sequenced: PBMCs. Source of these receptors: a woman aged 18-30 years in good health. Each CDR3 is given with its conserved first and last residue. A D gene is named only where the DNA matches it firmly. Clone size is not always given. Where it is, it says once, few, many or a class for expanded clones.

V: TRBV5-1; D: NA; size: few; J: TRBJ2-1; length: 14; CDR3: CASSPDLAFNEQFF; DNA: TGCGCCAGCAGCCCTGACCTAGCTTTCAATGAGCAGTTCTTC
V: TRBV29-1; D: NA; size: many; J: TRBJ2-5; length: 13; CDR3: CSVEAGYRETQYF; DNA: TGCAGCGTTGAAGCGGGATATCGGGAGACCCAGTACTTC
V: TRBV11-3; D: NA; size: NA; J: TRBJ2-1; length: 13; CDR3: CASSPSARNEQFF; DNA: TGTGCCAGCAGCCCTAGCGCCAGGAATGAGCAGTTCTTC
V: TRBV6-1; D: NA; size: NA; J: TRBJ1-2; length: 13; CDR3: CACGPGGSYGYTF; DNA: TGTGCCTGCGGTCCGGGAGGGAGCTATGGCTACACCTTC
V: TRBV5-1; D: NA; size: once; J: TRBJ2-3; length: 12; CDR3: CASSVEIGTQYF; DNA: TGCGCCAGCAGCGTGGAGATCGGTACGCAGTATTTT
V: TRBV12-5; D: NA; size: NA; J: TRBJ2-6; length: 13; CDR3: CASGFSGANVLTF; DNA: TGTGCTAGTGGGTTCTCTGGGGCCAACGTCCTGACTTTC
V: TRBV2; D: TRBD2; size: NA; J: TRBJ2-1; length: 16; CDR3: CASSEFRLAGSNEQFF; DNA: TGTGCCAGCAGTGAATTCCGTCTAGCGGGGAGCAATGAGCAGTTCTTC
V: TRBV5-1; D: NA; size: few; J: TRBJ1-1; length: 15; CDR3: CASSSRSGKRTEAFF; DNA: TGCGCCAGCAGCTCCAGGTCCGGGAAACGCACTGAAGCTTTCTTT
V: TRBV7-9; D: NA; size: few; J: TRBJ2-1; length: 11; CDR3: CTGTRLGIGFF; DNA: TGCACCGGGACAAGATTGGGTATCGGGTTCTTC
V: TRBV12-3/TRBV12-4; D: NA; size: few; J: TRBJ1-4; length: 15; CDR3: CASGYPQGVYEKLFF; DNA: TGTGCCAGCGGATACCCACAGGGAGTTTATGAAAAACTGTTTTTT
V: TRBV6-1; D: NA; size: NA; J: TRBJ1-1; length: 14; CDR3: CASSVGGTNTEAFF; DNA: TGTGCCAGCAGTGTGGGTGGAACAAACACTGAAGCTTTCTTT
V: TRBV7-2; D: NA; size: few; J: TRBJ1-3; length: 15; CDR3: CASSNKAGSGNTIYF; DNA: TGTGCCAGCAGCAACAAGGCCGGCTCTGGAAACACCATATATTTT
V: TRBV5-1; D: NA; size: once; J: TRBJ2-2; length: 15; CDR3: CASSHRKDNTGELFF; DNA: TGCGCCAGCAGCCACCGTAAGGATAACACCGGGGAGCTGTTTTTT
V: TRBV7-2; D: NA; size: few; J: TRBJ2-3; length: 14; CDR3: CASSPARLVNTQYF; DNA: TGTGCCAGCAGCCCAGCGAGACTAGTCAATACGCAGTATTTT
V: TRBV6-6; D: NA; size: NA; J: TRBJ2-3; length: 11; CDR3: CASHHRYTQYF; DNA: TGTGCCAGCCACCATAGGTATACGCAGTATTTT
V: TRBV5-4; D: NA; size: few; J: TRBJ1-2; length: 13; CDR3: CASTAAATYGYTF; DNA: TGTGCCAGCACCGCGGCCGCTACCTATGGCTACACCTTC
V: TRBV20-1; D: NA; size: few; J: TRBJ1-5; length: 15; CDR3: CSARLQGSLIQPQHF; DNA: TGCAGTGCTAGACTGCAGGGCTCCCTTATTCAGCCCCAGCATTTT
V: TRBV5-1; D: NA; size: NA; J: TRBJ1-1; length: 15; CDR3: CASSLAPLTNTEAFF; DNA: TGCGCCAGCAGCTTGGCCCCCCTTACGAACACTGAAGCTTTCTTT
V: TRBV7-2; D: NA; size: few; J: TRBJ2-7; length: 13; CDR3: CASSLRPRDEQYF; DNA: TGTGCCAGCAGCTTACGGCCGAGGGATGAGCAGTACTTC
V: TRBV6-1; D: NA; size: few; J: TRBJ2-7; length: 16; CDR3: CASNFTSIAVSYEQYF; DNA: TGTGCCAGCAACTTTACGTCAATAGCGGTATCCTACGAGCAGTACTTC
V: TRBV20-1; D: TRBD1; size: NA; J: TRBJ2-3; length: 14; CDR3: CSVQRGPGTDTQYF; DNA: TGCAGTGTTCAGAGGGGGCCCGGCACAGATACGCAGTATTTT
V: TRBV7-2; D: TRBD2; size: few; J: TRBJ2-1; length: 14; CDR3: CASSSRLAGGEQFF; DNA: TGTGCCAGCAGCTCGAGACTAGCGGGAGGCGAGCAGTTCTTC